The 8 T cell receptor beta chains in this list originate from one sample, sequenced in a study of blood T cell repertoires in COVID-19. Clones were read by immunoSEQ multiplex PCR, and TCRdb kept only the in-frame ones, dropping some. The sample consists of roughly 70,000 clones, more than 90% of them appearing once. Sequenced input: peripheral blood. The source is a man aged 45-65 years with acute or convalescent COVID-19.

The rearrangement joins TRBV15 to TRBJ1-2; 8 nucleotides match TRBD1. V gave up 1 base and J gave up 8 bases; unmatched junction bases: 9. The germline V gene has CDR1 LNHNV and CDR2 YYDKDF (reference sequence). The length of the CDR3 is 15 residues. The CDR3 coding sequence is TGTGCCACCAGCAGAGGTTTCCAGGGGGCAGGGGGCTACACCTTC. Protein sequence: CATSRGFQGAGGYTF.

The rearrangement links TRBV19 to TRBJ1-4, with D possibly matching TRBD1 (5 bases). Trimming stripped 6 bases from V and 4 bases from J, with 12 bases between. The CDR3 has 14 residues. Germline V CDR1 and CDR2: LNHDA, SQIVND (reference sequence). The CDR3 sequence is CASRSPQVNEKLFF. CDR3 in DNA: TGTGCCAGTAGGAGTCCACAGGTTAATGAAAAACTGTTTTTT.

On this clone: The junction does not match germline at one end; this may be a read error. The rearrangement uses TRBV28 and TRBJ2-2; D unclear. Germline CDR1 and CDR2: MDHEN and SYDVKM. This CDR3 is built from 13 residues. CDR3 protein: CASSYDTTRELFF. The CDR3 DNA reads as TGTGCCAGCAGTTATGACACCACCAGGGAGCTGTTTTTT. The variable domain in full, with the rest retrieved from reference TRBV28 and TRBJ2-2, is DVKVTQSSRYLVKRTGEKVFLECVQDMDHENMFWYRQDPGLGLRLIYFSYDVKMKEKGDIPEGYSVSREKKERFSLILESASTNQTSMYLCASSYDTTRELFFGEGSRLTVL.

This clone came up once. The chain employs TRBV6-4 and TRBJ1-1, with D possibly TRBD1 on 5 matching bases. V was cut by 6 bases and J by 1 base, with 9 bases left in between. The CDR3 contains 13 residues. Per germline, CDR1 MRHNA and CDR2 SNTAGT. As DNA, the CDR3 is TGTGCCAGCAGAGAGACAGCGAACACTGAAGCTTTCTTT. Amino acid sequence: CASRETANTEAFF.

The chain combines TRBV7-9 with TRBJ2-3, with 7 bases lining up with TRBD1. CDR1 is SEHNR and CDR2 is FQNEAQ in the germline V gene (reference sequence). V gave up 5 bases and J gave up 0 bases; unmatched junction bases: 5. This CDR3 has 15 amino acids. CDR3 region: CASSIGTASTDTQYF. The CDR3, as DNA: TGTGCCAGCAGCATAGGGACAGCTAGCACAGATACGCAGTATTTT.

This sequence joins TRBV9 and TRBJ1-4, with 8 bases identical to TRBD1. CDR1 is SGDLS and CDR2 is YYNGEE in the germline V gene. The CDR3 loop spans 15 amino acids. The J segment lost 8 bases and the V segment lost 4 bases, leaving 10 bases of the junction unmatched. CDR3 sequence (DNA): TGTGCCAGCAGCCCCCGGACAGGGCTTTACGAAAAACTGTTTTTT. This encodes CASSPRTGLYEKLFF. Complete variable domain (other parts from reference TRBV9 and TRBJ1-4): DSGVTQTPKHLITATGQRVTLRCSPRSGDLSVYWYQQSLDQGLQFLIQYYNGEERAKGNILERFSAQQFPDLHSELNLSSLELGDSALYFCASSPRTGLYEKLFFGSGTQLSVL.

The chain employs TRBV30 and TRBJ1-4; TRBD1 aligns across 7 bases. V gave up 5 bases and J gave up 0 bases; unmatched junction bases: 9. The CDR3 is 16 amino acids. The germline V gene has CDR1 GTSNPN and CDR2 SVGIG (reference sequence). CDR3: CAWDPTGLATNEKLFF. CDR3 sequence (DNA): TGTGCCTGGGACCCGACAGGGCTCGCAACTAATGAAAAACTGTTTTTT.

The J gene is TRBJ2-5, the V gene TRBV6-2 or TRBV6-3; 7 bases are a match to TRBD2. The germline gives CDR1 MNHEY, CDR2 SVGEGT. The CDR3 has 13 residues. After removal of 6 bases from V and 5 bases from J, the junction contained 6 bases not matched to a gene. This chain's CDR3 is CASSRAGLETQYF. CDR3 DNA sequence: TGTGCCAGCAGCAGAGCGGGATTGGAGACCCAGTACTTC.